The T cell receptor (beta chain) described here comes from a study of graft-versus-host responses after intestinal transplantation. About the study: Recipients across the board were started on anti-thymocyte globulin induction, then kept on tacrolimus and steroids for approximately three years. Broader study findings: Maximum circulating GvH clone levels tracked with early post-transplant HvG decreases.

The germline CDR1 and CDR2 sequences are SGHDT and YYEEEE. Between the trimmed V and J ends, which lost 7 bases and 6 bases, there was a span of 16 bases. The length of the CDR3 is 14 residues. As for this clone: What it binds is not known.

The repertoire was sequenced with immunoSEQ multiplex PCR; TCRdb's copy has only in-frame clones and lacks some. Of about 50,000 clones in the sample, roughly 80% were seen once. This specimen was unstimulated CD4+ T cells sorted from spleen or lymph node cells, taken before transplant. The clonotype comes from a human donor who was the organ donor for an intestinal transplant. This chain connects TRBV5-6 to TRBJ2-2; TRBD1 or TRBD2 may be the D gene (5 bases each). This CDR3 reads CASGWGSVAGELFF. The CDR3 DNA sequence: TGTGCCAGCGGCTGGGGGAGTGTGGCCGGGGAGCTGTTTTTT.